Listed below are T cell receptor beta chains from one sample, sequenced in a study of T cells in Graves' hyperthyroidism and ophthalmopathy. Using its own MiXCR run on the multiplex PCR reads, TCRdb lists one record per CDR3 protein. The sample includes a few hundred thousand distinct CDR3 sequences, about 15% of them seen just once. The specimen was blood. These receptors were collected from a woman aged 25 to 45 with Graves' hyperthyroidism. The CDR3 runs from the conserved cysteine through the conserved F or W. The D gene is left open where the match is weak. Clone size appears in some rows only: once, few, many, or a class for an expanded clone.

V gene: TRBV19; clone size: .; D gene: TRBD2; J gene: TRBJ2-5; CDR3 protein: CASSLAGGVGETQYF; CDR3 DNA: TGTGCCAGTAGTTTAGCGGGAGGGGTTGGAGAGACCCAGTACTTC
V gene: TRBV6-1; clone size: many; D gene: TRBD2; J gene: TRBJ2-7; CDR3 protein: CASSEVVGGSYEQYF; CDR3 DNA: TGTGCCAGCAGTGAAGTGGTGGGAGGGTCCTACGAGCAGTACTTC
V gene: TRBV29-1; clone size: .; D gene: .; J gene: TRBJ1-1; CDR3 protein: CSVDLFEAFF; CDR3 DNA: TGCAGCGTTGATCTTTTTGAAGCTTTCTTT
V gene: TRBV5-1; clone size: .; D gene: TRBD2; J gene: TRBJ2-1; CDR3 protein: CASSLDATSGNNEQFF; CDR3 DNA: TGCGCCAGCAGCTTGGACGCGACTAGCGGTAACAATGAGCAGTTCTTC
V gene: TRBV19; clone size: many; D gene: .; J gene: TRBJ1-4; CDR3 protein: CASRMSRGENEKLFF; CDR3 DNA: TGTGCCAGTAGGATGTCGAGAGGAGAAAATGAAAAACTGTTTTTT
V gene: TRBV11-1; clone size: few; D gene: .; J gene: TRBJ2-6; CDR3 protein: CASSLNGDVLTF; CDR3 DNA: TGTGCCAGCAGCTTGAATGGGGACGTCCTGACTTTC
V gene: TRBV7-9; clone size: .; D gene: TRBD2; J gene: TRBJ2-3; CDR3 protein: CASSPIGRASSTDTQYF; CDR3 DNA: TGTGCCAGCAGCCCCATCGGGAGGGCCTCTAGCACAGATACGCAGTATTTT
V gene: TRBV7-6; clone size: few; D gene: .; J gene: TRBJ1-1; CDR3 protein: CASSLVLGALTEAFF; CDR3 DNA: TGTGCCAGCAGCTTAGTTTTGGGGGCTTTAACTGAAGCTTTCTTT
V gene: TRBV10-3; clone size: .; D gene: .; J gene: TRBJ2-1; CDR3 protein: CAISDPRGGSYNEQFF; CDR3 DNA: TGTGCCATCAGTGACCCTCGAGGAGGATCCTACAATGAGCAGTTCTTC
V gene: TRBV9; clone size: many; D gene: .; J gene: TRBJ2-7; CDR3 protein: CASSEGFASEQYF; CDR3 DNA: TGTGCCAGTTCAGAGGGATTTGCGAGTGAGCAGTACTTC
V gene: TRBV5-5; clone size: .; D gene: TRBD2; J gene: TRBJ2-1; CDR3 protein: CASSLATRAGAAYNEQFF; CDR3 DNA: TGTGCCAGCAGCTTGGCCACCCGGGCGGGAGCGGCCTACAATGAGCAGTTCTTC
V gene: TRBV3-1; clone size: .; D gene: .; J gene: TRBJ2-5; CDR3 protein: CASSPRPTGTQETQYF; CDR3 DNA: TGTGCCAGCAGCCCGAGACCGACAGGGACTCAAGAGACCCAGTACTTC
V gene: TRBV2; clone size: many; D gene: .; J gene: TRBJ1-5; CDR3 protein: CASSIQDRSSTPQHF; CDR3 DNA: TGTGCCAGCAGCATCCAGGACCGATCATCGACGCCCCAGCATTTT
V gene: TRBV7-2; clone size: few; D gene: .; J gene: TRBJ2-1; CDR3 protein: CASSRGEGTYNEQFF; CDR3 DNA: TGTGCCAGCAGCAGGGGGGAGGGAACCTACAATGAGCAGTTCTTC
V gene: TRBV20-1; clone size: .; D gene: .; J gene: TRBJ2-2; CDR3 protein: CSARPGSLGGAGELFF; CDR3 DNA: TGCAGTGCTAGACCAGGTTCGCTAGGAGGGGCCGGGGAGCTGTTTTTT
V gene: TRBV20-1; clone size: many; D gene: TRBD1; J gene: TRBJ2-5; CDR3 protein: CSAPDRGLGLTQYF; CDR3 DNA: TGCAGTGCGCCTGACAGGGGGCTTGGTTTGACCCAGTACTTC
V gene: TRBV12-3/TRBV12-4; clone size: many; D gene: TRBD2; J gene: TRBJ2-5; CDR3 protein: CASSPGGGSGTYQETQYF; CDR3 DNA: TGTGCCAGCAGTCCAGGAGGGGGTAGCGGGACCTACCAAGAGACCCAGTACTTC
V gene: TRBV20-1; clone size: many; D gene: .; J gene: TRBJ1-1; CDR3 protein: CSASGQLSTEAFF; CDR3 DNA: TGCAGTGCTAGCGGTCAGTTATCCACTGAAGCTTTCTTT
V gene: TRBV10-3; clone size: many; D gene: TRBD2; J gene: TRBJ2-7; CDR3 protein: CAISETSGRYYEQYF; CDR3 DNA: TGTGCCATCAGTGAGACCAGCGGGAGGTACTACGAGCAGTACTTC
V gene: TRBV24-1; clone size: .; D gene: .; J gene: TRBJ1-6; CDR3 protein: CATSSPGEPLHF; CDR3 DNA: TGTGCCACCAGTTCGCCGGGAGAACCCCTCCACTTT
V gene: TRBV18; clone size: few; D gene: .; J gene: TRBJ2-7; CDR3 protein: CASSPRGQGTSHRLEEQYF; CDR3 DNA: TGTGCCAGCTCACCAAGGGGACAGGGGACTAGCCACCGATTGGAGGAGCAGTACTTC
V gene: TRBV5-1; clone size: .; D gene: .; J gene: TRBJ2-1; CDR3 protein: CASSLGVTSNEQFF; CDR3 DNA: TGCGCCAGCAGCTTAGGTGTGACGAGCAATGAGCAGTTCTTC
V gene: TRBV6-1; clone size: .; D gene: .; J gene: TRBJ2-1; CDR3 protein: CASSEAQGGHNEQFF; CDR3 DNA: TGTGCCAGCAGTGAAGCCCAAGGAGGACACAATGAGCAGTTCTTC
V gene: TRBV19; clone size: few; D gene: TRBD2; J gene: TRBJ2-4; CDR3 protein: CASSTSGTSGGIQYF; CDR3 DNA: TGTGCCAGTAGTACCTCCGGGACGTCGGGAGGGATTCAGTACTTC
V gene: TRBV7-2; clone size: .; D gene: .; J gene: TRBJ1-5; CDR3 protein: CASGGGYSNQPQHF; CDR3 DNA: TGTGCCAGCGGGGGTGGATATAGCAATCAGCCCCAGCATTTT
V gene: TRBV28; clone size: many; D gene: TRBD1; J gene: TRBJ1-2; CDR3 protein: CASSAPQGADYGYTF; CDR3 DNA: TGTGCCAGCAGTGCACCCCAGGGGGCGGACTATGGCTACACCTTC
V gene: TRBV12-3/TRBV12-4; clone size: many; D gene: TRBD2; J gene: TRBJ2-1; CDR3 protein: CASTTSGTYNEQFF; CDR3 DNA: TGTGCCAGCACCACGAGCGGGACCTACAATGAGCAGTTCTTC